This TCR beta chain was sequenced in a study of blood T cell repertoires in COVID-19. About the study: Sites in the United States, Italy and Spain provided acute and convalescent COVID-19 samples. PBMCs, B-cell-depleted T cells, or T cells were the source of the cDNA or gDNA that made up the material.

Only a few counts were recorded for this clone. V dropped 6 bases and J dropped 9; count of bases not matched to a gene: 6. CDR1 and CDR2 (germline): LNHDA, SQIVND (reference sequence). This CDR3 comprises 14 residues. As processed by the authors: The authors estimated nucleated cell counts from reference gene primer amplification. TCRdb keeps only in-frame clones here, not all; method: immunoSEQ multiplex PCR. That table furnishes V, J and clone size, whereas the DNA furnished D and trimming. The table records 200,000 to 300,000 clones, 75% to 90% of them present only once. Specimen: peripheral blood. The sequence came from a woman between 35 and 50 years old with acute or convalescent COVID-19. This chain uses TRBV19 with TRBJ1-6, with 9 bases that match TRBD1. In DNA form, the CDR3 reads TGTGCCAGTAGCGGACAGGGGTTGGGTTCACCCCTCCACTTT. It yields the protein CASSGQGLGSPLHF.